This is a list of T cell receptor beta chains from one sample in a study of blood T cell repertoires in COVID-19. Clones were sequenced by immunoSEQ multiplex PCR, and TCRdb holds only the in-frame ones, with some missing. The sample carries about 260,000 clones, roughly 86% recorded once. The source material was PBMCs or T cells enriched from blood (not recorded which). These receptors originate from a woman aged 50 to 60 who had recovered from COVID-19. Both conserved end residues are part of each CDR3. D genes are given only for firm matches. Clone size is stated in some rows and not others, as once, few, many or a class when expanded.

V	size	J	D	DNA	CDR3
TRBV6-5	few	TRBJ1-6	TRBD1	TGTGCCAGCACCATAAGACAGGGGGCGAATTCACCCCTCCACTTT	CASTIRQGANSPLHF
TRBV2	once	TRBJ1-2	-	TGTGCCAGCAGTGCCGAAACGGGGGGCGCCTATGGCTACACCTTC	CASSAETGGAYGYTF
TRBV11-1	-	TRBJ1-1	-	TGTGCCAGCAGCTTCGGACAAAAGAACACTGAAGCTTTCTTT	CASSFGQKNTEAFF
TRBV5-5	-	TRBJ2-7	TRBD1	TGTGCCAGCAGCGGGACAGGGGCGTACGAGCAGTACTTC	CASSGTGAYEQYF
TRBV6-5	-	TRBJ1-2	TRBD1	TGTGCCAGCAGGACAGGGTTGAACTATGGCTACACCTTC	CASRTGLNYGYTF
TRBV7-2	-	TRBJ2-7	-	TGTGCCAGCAGCATTGGACTATTGTCCGAGCAGTACTTC	CASSIGLLSEQYF
TRBV15	-	TRBJ1-1	-	TGTGCCACCAGGTTGGGGGGGAGGAACACTGAAGCTTTCTTT	CATRLGGRNTEAFF
TRBV7-2	-	TRBJ1-3	-	TGTGCCAGCAGCTTAGCGCTTGGGCTCTCTGGAAACACCATATATTTT	CASSLALGLSGNTIYF
TRBV14	-	TRBJ2-3	-	TGTGCCAGCAGCCGTCCTAGGGGTCATTCCCTTTCCACAGATACGCAGTATTTT	CASSRPRGHSLSTDTQYF
TRBV27	once	TRBJ2-5	TRBD2	TGTGGGGACGGGGGGGAAGAGACCCAGTACTTC	CGDGGEETQYF
TRBV28	-	TRBJ2-2	TRBD2	TGTGCCAGCAGTTTCTTCAGACTAGCGGTTGCTACCGGGGAGCTGTTTTTT	CASSFFRLAVATGELFF
TRBV11-3	-	TRBJ1-6	-	TGTGCCAGCAGTAAGGACCGGGGGAGGAATTCACCCCTCCACTTT	CASSKDRGRNSPLHF
TRBV15	-	TRBJ2-7	TRBD1	TGTGCCACCAGCAGAGAGGAGACAGGGAGCTCCTACGAGCAGTACTTC	CATSREETGSSYEQYF
TRBV5-6	-	TRBJ2-7	-	TGTGCCAGCAGCTTGACAGGGACCGGCCACGAGCAGTACTTC	CASSLTGTGHEQYF
TRBV12-3/TRBV12-4	-	TRBJ2-7	-	TGTGCCAGCAGTCCCTGGAGGGAGCAGTACTTC	CASSPWREQYF
TRBV5-1	-	TRBJ2-2	-	TGCGCCAGCAGCTTGGATCAGGGACTTCCTGGCGGGGAGCTGTTTTTT	CASSLDQGLPGGELFF
TRBV5-1	-	TRBJ2-4	-	TGCGCCAGCAGGGACCAGGGTGCCCTAGCCAAAAACATTCAGTACTTC	CASRDQGALAKNIQYF
TRBV7-9	-	TRBJ1-2	-	TGTGCCAGCAGCCCACCCGGGACAAGCTATGGCTACACCTTC	CASSPPGTSYGYTF
TRBV4-1	-	TRBJ2-2	-	TGCGCCAGCAGCCCAACGGGAGTTTGGAACGGGGAGCTGTTTTTT	CASSPTGVWNGELFF
TRBV5-6	-	TRBJ1-2	TRBD1	TGTGCCAGTAAATACGGGACAGGGGATAACTATGGCTACACCTTC	CASKYGTGDNYGYTF
TRBV18	-	TRBJ2-7	TRBD1	TGTGCCAGCTCACCGGACAGGGATACCTACGAGCAGTACTTC	CASSPDRDTYEQYF
TRBV2	-	TRBJ1-2	-	TGTGCCAGCAGCGTTCAGGGGAACTATGGCTACACCTTC	CASSVQGNYGYTF
TRBV25-1	-	TRBJ1-1	TRBD1	TGTGCCAGCAGGATGACAGGGGGTTACACTGAAGCTTTCTTT	CASRMTGGYTEAFF
TRBV30	-	TRBJ2-7	TRBD1	TGTGCCTCGGACAGGGCCGACTACGAGCAGTACTTC	CASDRADYEQYF
TRBV7-9	-	TRBJ2-3	-	TGTGCCAGCAGCTTACGGGGTGCAACAGATACGCAGTATTTT	CASSLRGATDTQYF
TRBV5-8	-	TRBJ1-3	-	TGTGCCAGCAGCTTCGGACACAGCTCTGGAAACACCATATATTTT	CASSFGHSSGNTIYF
TRBV5-8	few	TRBJ1-1	TRBD1	TGTGCCAGCAGCCTTGGACAGGGGTGGACTGAAGCTTTCTTT	CASSLGQGWTEAFF
TRBV7-3	-	TRBJ2-2	TRBD2	TGTGCCAGCAGCCCCCGGGTGCTAGCGGGGGCCGCGAACACCGGGGAGCTGTTTTTT	CASSPRVLAGAANTGELFF
TRBV7-9	-	TRBJ1-4	-	TGTGCCAGCAGCTTGAGAGTCGAGAATGAAAAACTGTTTTTT	CASSLRVENEKLFF
TRBV19	-	TRBJ1-4	TRBD1	TGTGCCAGTACCGCCGGGACAGGGGCTGAAAAACTGTTTTTT	CASTAGTGAEKLFF
TRBV4-3	-	TRBJ1-2	-	TGCGCCAGCAGCCGGACTTCCTATGGCTACACCTTC	CASSRTSYGYTF
TRBV7-2	-	TRBJ2-1	TRBD2	TGTGCCAGCAGCTTAGTGCGGACTAGCGGGACCTCCTACAATGAGCAGTTCTTC	CASSLVRTSGTSYNEQFF
TRBV6-2/TRBV6-3	-	TRBJ2-5	-	TGTGCCAGCAGTCAGGATCCTTTTCGGATTCAAGAGACCCAGTACTTC	CASSQDPFRIQETQYF
TRBV15	-	TRBJ1-2	-	TGTGCCACCAGCAGAGATTCAGGGGACTATGGCTACACCTTC	CATSRDSGDYGYTF
TRBV7-8	few	TRBJ2-2	TRBD1	TGTGCCAGCAACCAGAGGAGGACAGGGACCGGGGAGCTGTTTTTT	CASNQRRTGTGELFF
TRBV7-9	-	TRBJ1-4	-	TGTGCCAGCAGCTTAATCGGGGTTACTAATGAAAAACTGTTTTTT	CASSLIGVTNEKLFF
TRBV11-3	-	TRBJ1-1	TRBD1	TGTGCCAGCAGCCCCCGGACAGGGGGCGCCGACACTGAAGCTTTCTTT	CASSPRTGGADTEAFF
TRBV30	-	TRBJ1-4	-	TGTGCCTGGAGTGTTAGGGGAATTAATGAAAAACTGTTTTTT	CAWSVRGINEKLFF
TRBV27	-	TRBJ2-1	-	TGTGCCAGCAGCCACATCGGGACAAACAATGAGCAGTTCTTC	CASSHIGTNNEQFF
TRBV4-1	-	TRBJ2-5	TRBD1	TGCGCCAGCAGCCAAGATATGACAGGGATAGAGACCCAGTACTTC	CASSQDMTGIETQYF
TRBV6-5	few	TRBJ1-5	TRBD1	TGTGCCAGCAGACGGACAGGGCGAAATCAGCCCCAGCATTTT	CASRRTGRNQPQHF
TRBV28	-	TRBJ2-5	-	TGTGCCAGCAGTTTTCCCGTGGGGGGTGGGGAGACCCAGTACTTC	CASSFPVGGGETQYF
TRBV7-2	-	TRBJ2-1	TRBD2	TGTGCCAGCAGCTTGGGACTAGCGGGAGATTATTACAATGAGCAGTTCTTC	CASSLGLAGDYYNEQFF
TRBV9	-	TRBJ1-2	TRBD1	TGTGCCAGCAGCGCTGGCGGGACAGCCTATGGCTACACCTTC	CASSAGGTAYGYTF
TRBV18	-	TRBJ1-2	-	TGTGCCAGCTCCCTGGCGCAGGGCACTAACTATGGCTACACCTTC	CASSLAQGTNYGYTF
TRBV9	-	TRBJ2-6	TRBD2	TGTGCCAGCAGCGCGGACCTAGCGGGAGGTCCTGGGGCCAACGTCCTGACTTTC	CASSADLAGGPGANVLTF
TRBV9	once	TRBJ2-1	TRBD2	TGTGCCAGCAGCGGAGATTTTCTAGCGGGAGGGACCTACAATGAGCAGTTCTTC	CASSGDFLAGGTYNEQFF
TRBV7-8	few	TRBJ1-5	-	TGTGCCAGCAGCTTAGCAGTTGGCGGGACGGTAATTCAGCCCCAGCATTTT	CASSLAVGGTVIQPQHF
TRBV12-3/TRBV12-4	-	TRBJ2-1	-	TGTGCCAGCTCGGTGAGGATGACCAATGAGCAGTTCTTC	CASSVRMTNEQFF
TRBV4-3	-	TRBJ2-1	TRBD2	TGCGCCAGCAGCCAAGGGACTTCGACTAGCGCATACAATGAGCAGTTCTTC	CASSQGTSTSAYNEQFF
TRBV6-1	-	TRBJ1-1	-	TGTGCCAGCAGTGAAGGCAGGTTAAAAGCTTTCTTT	CASSEGRLKAFF
TRBV19	-	TRBJ2-5	TRBD1	TGTGCCAGTTCCACAGGGGCCCAAGAGACCCAGTACTTC	CASSTGAQETQYF
TRBV7-2	-	TRBJ2-7	TRBD1	TGTGCCAGCAGCTTAATCGCCGGGACAGGTAACTCCTACGAGCAGTACTTC	CASSLIAGTGNSYEQYF
TRBV7-6	-	TRBJ1-4	-	TGTGCCAGCAGCTTAGCGGAGGGAGGTAATGAAAAACTGTTTTTT	CASSLAEGGNEKLFF
TRBV29-1	-	TRBJ1-1	-	TGCAGCGTTGAACCCACAGGCTGGAACACTGAAGCTTTCTTT	CSVEPTGWNTEAFF